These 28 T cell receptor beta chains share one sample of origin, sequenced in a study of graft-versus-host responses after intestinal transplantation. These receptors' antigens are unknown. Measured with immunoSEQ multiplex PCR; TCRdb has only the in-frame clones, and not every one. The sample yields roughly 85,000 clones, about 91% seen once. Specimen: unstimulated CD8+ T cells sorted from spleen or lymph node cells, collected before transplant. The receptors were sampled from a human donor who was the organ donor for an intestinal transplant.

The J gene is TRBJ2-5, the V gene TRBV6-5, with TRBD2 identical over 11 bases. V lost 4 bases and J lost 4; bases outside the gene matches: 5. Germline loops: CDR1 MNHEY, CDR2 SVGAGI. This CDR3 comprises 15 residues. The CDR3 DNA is TGTGCCAGCAGTTTACTAGCGGGAGTGTCAGAGACCCAGTACTTC. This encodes CASSLLAGVSETQYF.

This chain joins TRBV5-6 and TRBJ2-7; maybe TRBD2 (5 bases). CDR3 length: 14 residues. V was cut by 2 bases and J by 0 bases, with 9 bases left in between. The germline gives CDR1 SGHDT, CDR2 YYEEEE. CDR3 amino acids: CASSFGVSSYEQYF. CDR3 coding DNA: TGTGCCAGCAGCTTCGGGGTTAGCTCCTACGAGCAGTACTTC.

CDR3 residues: CASSDITENTEAFF. The DNA for the CDR3 is TGTGCCAGCAGCGACATCACAGAGAACACTGAAGCTTTCTTT. The chain recombines TRBV5-6 with TRBJ1-1; no reliable D call. The V end lost 4 bases, the J end lost 1 base, and 11 bases lay between the germline ends. Germline V gene lookup returns CDR1 SGHDT and CDR2 YYEEEE. This CDR3 region has 14 residues.

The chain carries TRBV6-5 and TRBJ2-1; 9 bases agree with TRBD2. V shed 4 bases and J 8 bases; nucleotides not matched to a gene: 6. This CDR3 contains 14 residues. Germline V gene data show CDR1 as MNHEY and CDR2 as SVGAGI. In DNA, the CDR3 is TGTGCCAGCAGTTTAGGCGGGGGGGTGGATGAGCAGTTCTTC. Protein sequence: CASSLGGGVDEQFF.

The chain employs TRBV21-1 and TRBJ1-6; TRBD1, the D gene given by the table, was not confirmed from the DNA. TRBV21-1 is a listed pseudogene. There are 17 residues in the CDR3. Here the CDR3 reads CASSHGRGASYNSPLHF. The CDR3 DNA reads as TGTGCCAGCAGCCATGGCAGGGGGGCCTCCTATAATTCACCCCTCCACTTT.

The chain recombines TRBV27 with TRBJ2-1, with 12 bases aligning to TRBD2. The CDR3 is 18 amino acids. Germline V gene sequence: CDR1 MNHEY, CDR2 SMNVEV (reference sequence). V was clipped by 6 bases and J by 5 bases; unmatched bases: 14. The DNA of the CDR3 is TGTGCCAGCAGCATCATAGGGTGGACTAGCGGGAACCACAATGAGCAGTTCTTC. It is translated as CASSIIGWTSGNHNEQFF.

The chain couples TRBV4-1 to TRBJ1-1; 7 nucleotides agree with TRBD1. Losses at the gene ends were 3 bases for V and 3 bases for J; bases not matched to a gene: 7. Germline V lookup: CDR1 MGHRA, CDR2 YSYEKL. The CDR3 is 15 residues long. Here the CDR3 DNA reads TGCGCCAGCAGCCAGGAGGAGACAGGGCACACTGAAGCTTTCTTT. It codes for CASSQEETGHTEAFF.

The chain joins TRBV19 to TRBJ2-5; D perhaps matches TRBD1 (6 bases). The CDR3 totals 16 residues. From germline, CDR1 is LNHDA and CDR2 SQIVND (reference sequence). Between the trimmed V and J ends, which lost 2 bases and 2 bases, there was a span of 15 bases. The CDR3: CASSIMETGLQETQYF. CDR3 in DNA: TGTGCCAGTAGTATAATGGAGACAGGACTTCAAGAGACCCAGTACTTC.

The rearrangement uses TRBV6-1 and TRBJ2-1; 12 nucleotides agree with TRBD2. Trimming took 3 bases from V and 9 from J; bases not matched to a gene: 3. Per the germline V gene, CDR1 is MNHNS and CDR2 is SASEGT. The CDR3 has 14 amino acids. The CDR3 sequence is CASSDPSGGAEQFF. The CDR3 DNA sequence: TGTGCCAGCAGTGACCCTAGCGGGGGGGCTGAGCAGTTCTTC.

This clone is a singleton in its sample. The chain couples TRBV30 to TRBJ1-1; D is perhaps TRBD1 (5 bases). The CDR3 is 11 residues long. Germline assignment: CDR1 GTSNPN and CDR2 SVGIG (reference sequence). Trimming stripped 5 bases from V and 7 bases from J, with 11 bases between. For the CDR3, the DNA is TGTGCCTGGGAGGGGCCGGTTGAAGCTTTCTTT. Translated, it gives CAWEGPVEAFF.

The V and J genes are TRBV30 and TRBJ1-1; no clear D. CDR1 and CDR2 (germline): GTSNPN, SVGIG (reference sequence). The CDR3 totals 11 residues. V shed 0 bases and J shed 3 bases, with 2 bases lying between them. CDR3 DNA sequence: TGTGCCTGGAGTGTAGACACTGAAGCTTTCTTT. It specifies CAWSVDTEAFF.

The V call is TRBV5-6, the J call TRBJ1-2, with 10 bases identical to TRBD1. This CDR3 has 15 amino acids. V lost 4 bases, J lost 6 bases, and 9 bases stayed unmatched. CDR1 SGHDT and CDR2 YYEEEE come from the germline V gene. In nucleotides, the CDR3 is TGTGCCAGCAGCCCCCCCATTGACAGGGGGCATGGCTACACCTTC. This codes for CASSPPIDRGHGYTF.

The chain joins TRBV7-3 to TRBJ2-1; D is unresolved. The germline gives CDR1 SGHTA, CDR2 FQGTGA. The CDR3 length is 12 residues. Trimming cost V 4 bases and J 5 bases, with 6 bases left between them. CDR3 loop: CASSSVNNEQFF. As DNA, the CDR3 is TGTGCCAGCAGCTCTGTCAACAATGAGCAGTTCTTC.

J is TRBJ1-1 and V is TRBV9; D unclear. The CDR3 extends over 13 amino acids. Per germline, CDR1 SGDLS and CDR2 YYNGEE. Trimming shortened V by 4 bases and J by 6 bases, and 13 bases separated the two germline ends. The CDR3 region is CASSPPRPAEAFF. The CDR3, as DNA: TGTGCCAGCAGCCCCCCTCGCCCCGCTGAAGCTTTCTTT.

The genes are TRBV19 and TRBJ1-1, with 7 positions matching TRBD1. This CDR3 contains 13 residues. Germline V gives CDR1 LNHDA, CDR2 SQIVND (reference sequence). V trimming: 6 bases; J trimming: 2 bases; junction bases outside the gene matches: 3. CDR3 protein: CASSWTGNTEAFF. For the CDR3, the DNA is TGTGCCAGTAGCTGGACAGGAAACACTGAAGCTTTCTTT.

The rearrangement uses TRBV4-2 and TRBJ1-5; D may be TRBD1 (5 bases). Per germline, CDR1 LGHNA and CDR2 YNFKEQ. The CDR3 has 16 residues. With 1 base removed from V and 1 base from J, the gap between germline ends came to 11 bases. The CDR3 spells CASSQAGPGSNQPQHF. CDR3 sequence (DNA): TGTGCCAGCAGCCAAGCCGGGCCAGGGAGCAATCAGCCCCAGCATTTT.

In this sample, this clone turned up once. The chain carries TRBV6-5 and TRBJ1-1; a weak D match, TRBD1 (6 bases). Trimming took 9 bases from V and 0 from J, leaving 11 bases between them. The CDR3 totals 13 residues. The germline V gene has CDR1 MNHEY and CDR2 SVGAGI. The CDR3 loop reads CASWDTLNTEAFF. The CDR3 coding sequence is TGTGCCAGTTGGGACACTTTGAACACTGAAGCTTTCTTT.

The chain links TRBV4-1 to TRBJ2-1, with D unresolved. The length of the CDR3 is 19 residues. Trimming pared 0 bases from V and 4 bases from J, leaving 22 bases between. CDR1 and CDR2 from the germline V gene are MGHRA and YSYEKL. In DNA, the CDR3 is TGCGCCAGCAGCCAAGATCGTTTGTCGGTTAGAGAAGGGTACAATGAGCAGTTCTTC. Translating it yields CASSQDRLSVREGYNEQFF.

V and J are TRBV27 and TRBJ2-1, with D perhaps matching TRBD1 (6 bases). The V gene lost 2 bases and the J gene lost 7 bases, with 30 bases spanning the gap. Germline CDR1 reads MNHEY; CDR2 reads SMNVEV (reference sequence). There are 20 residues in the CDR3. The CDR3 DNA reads TGTGCCAGCAGTTTAAAGATCAGGGGCCTTTCGGACCCGCTCCCTAATGAGCAGTTCTTC. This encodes CASSLKIRGLSDPLPNEQFF.

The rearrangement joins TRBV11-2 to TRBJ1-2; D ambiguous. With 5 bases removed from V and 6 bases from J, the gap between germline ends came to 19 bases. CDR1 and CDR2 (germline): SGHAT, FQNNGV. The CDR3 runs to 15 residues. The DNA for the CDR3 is TGTGCCAGCAGCGGCCTCTTTGACGATTTACATGGCTACACCTTC. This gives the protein CASSGLFDDLHGYTF.

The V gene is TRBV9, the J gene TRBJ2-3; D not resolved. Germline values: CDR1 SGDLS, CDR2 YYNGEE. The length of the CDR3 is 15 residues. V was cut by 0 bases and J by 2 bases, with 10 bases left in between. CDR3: CASSVVNKITDTQYF. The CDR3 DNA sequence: TGTGCCAGCAGCGTAGTGAATAAGATCACAGATACGCAGTATTTT. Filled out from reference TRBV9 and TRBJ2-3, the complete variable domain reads DSGVTQTPKHLITATGQRVTLRCSPRSGDLSVYWYQQSLDQGLQFLIQYYNGEERAKGNILERFSAQQFPDLHSELNLSSLELGDSALYFCASSVVNKITDTQYFGPGTRLTVL.

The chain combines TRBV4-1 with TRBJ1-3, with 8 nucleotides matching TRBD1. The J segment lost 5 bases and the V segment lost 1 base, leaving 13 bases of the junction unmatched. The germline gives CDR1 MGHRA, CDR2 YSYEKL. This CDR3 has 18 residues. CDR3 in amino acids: CASSQGTGNPYRRNTIYF. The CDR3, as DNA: TGCGCCAGCAGCCAAGGGACAGGGAACCCTTATAGAAGAAACACCATATATTTT.

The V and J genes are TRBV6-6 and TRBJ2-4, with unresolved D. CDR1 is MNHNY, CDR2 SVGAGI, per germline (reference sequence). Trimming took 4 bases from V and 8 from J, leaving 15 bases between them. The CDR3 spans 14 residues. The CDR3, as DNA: TGTGCCAGCAGTTCCATACGACCAGAAGACATTCAGTACTTC. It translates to CASSSIRPEDIQYF.

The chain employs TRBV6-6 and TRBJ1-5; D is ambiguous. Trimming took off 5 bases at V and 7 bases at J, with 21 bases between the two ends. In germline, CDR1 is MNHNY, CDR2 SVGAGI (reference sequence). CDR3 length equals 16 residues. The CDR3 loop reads CASSSSTGPQGQPQHF. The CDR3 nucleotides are TGTGCCAGCAGTAGCAGTACCGGGCCCCAAGGGCAGCCCCAGCATTTT.

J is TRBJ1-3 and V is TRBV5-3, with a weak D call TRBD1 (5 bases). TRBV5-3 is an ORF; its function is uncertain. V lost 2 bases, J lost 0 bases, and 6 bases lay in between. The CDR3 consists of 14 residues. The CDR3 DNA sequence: TGTGCCAGAAGCTTCGGGACCTCTGGAAACACCATATATTTT. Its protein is CARSFGTSGNTIYF.

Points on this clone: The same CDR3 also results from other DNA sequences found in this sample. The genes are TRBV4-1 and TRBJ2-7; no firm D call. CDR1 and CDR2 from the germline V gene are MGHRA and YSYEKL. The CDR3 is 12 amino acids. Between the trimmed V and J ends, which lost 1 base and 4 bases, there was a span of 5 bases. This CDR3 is CASSQGGYEQYF. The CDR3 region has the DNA TGCGCCAGCAGCCAAGGCGGATACGAGCAGTACTTC.

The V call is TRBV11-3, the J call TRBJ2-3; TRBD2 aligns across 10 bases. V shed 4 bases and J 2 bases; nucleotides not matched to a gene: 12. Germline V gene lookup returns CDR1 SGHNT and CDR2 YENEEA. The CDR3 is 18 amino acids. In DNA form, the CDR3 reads TGTGCCAGCAGCTCACTAGCGGGACGGCAAACTCTCACAGATACGCAGTATTTT. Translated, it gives CASSSLAGRQTLTDTQYF.

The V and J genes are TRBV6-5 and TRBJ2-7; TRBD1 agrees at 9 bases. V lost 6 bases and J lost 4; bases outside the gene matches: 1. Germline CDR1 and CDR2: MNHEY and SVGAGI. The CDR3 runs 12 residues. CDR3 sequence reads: CASRGQGYEQYF. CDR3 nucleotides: TGTGCCAGCAGGGGACAGGGATACGAGCAGTACTTC.